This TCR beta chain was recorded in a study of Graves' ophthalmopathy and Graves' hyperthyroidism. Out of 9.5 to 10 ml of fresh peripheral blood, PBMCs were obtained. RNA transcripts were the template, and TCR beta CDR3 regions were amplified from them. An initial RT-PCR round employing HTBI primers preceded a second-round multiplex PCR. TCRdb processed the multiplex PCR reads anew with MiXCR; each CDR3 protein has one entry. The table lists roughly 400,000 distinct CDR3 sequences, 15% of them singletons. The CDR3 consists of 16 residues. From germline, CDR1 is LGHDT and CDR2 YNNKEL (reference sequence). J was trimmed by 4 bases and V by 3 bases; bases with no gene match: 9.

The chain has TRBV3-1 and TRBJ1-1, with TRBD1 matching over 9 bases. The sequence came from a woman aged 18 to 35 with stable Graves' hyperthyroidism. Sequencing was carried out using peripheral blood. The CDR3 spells CASSQAGGDRVTEAFF. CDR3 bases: TGTGCCAGCAGCCAGGCGGGAGGGGACAGGGTCACTGAAGCTTTCTTT.